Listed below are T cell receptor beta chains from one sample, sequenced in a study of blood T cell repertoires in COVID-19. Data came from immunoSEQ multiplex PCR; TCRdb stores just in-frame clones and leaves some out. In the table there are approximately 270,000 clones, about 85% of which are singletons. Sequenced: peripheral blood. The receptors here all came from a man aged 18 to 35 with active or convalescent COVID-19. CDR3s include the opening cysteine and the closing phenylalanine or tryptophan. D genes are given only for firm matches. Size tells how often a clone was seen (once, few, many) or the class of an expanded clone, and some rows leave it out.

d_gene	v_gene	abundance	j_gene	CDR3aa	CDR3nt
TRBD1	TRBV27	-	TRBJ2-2	CASRGGQGVGELFF	TGTGCCAGCAGGGGGGGACAGGGAGTCGGGGAGCTGTTTTTT
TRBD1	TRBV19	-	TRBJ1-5	CATETGAGNQPQHF	TGTGCCACCGAAACAGGGGCAGGTAATCAGCCCCAGCATTTT
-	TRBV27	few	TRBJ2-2	CASSLSGRGQGKFWAGELFF	TGTGCCAGCAGTTTATCGGGGCGGGGGCAGGGGAAATTCTGGGCCGGGGAGCTGTTTTTT
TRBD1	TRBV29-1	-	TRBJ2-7	CSVVGTGGMNEQYF	TGCAGCGTTGTGGGGACAGGGGGTATGAACGAGCAGTACTTC
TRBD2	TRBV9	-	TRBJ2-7	CASSLSSGYEQYF	TGTGCCAGCAGCCTTTCTAGCGGCTACGAGCAGTACTTC
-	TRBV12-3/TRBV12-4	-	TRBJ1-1	CASSLNLNTEAFF	TGTGCCAGCAGTTTAAATCTAAACACTGAAGCTTTCTTT
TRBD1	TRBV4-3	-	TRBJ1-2	CASAERRTGVYGYTF	TGCGCCAGCGCCGAACGTAGGACAGGGGTCTATGGCTACACCTTC
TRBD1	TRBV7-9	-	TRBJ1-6	CASSLQPGQVRGSPLHF	TGTGCCAGCAGCCTTCAGCCGGGACAGGTGAGGGGTTCACCCCTCCACTTT
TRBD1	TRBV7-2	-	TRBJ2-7	CASSPNVGGRAYEQYF	TGTGCCAGCAGCCCCAATGTAGGGGGCAGAGCCTACGAGCAGTACTTC
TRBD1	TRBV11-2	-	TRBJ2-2	CASRYRRGGSNTGELFF	TGTGCCAGCAGGTATAGGAGAGGGGGCAGTAACACCGGGGAGCTGTTTTTT
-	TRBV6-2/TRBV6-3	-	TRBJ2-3	CASSYSIADTQYF	TGTGCCAGCAGTTACTCGATAGCAGATACGCAGTATTTT
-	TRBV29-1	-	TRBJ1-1	CSAGVLRVSGTEAFF	TGCAGCGCTGGGGTCCTCAGGGTGTCGGGCACTGAAGCTTTCTTT
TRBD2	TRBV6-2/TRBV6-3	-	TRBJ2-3	CASSYSSTVPGRASDTQYF	TGTGCCAGCAGTTACTCGTCTACAGTGCCCGGGAGGGCCTCGGATACGCAGTATTTT
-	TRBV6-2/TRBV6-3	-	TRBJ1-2	CASSTRDIANFGYTF	TGTGCCAGCAGTACCCGGGACATAGCCAATTTCGGCTACACCTTC
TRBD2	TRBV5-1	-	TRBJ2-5	CASSPSGGALKETQYF	TGCGCCAGCAGTCCTAGCGGGGGGGCCTTAAAAGAGACCCAGTACTTC
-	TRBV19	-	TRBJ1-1	CASSILTGMNTEAFF	TGTGCCAGTAGTATCCTGACGGGAATGAACACTGAAGCTTTCTTT
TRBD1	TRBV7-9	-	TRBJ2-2	CASRPGTGSTGELFF	TGTGCCAGCAGGCCGGGGACAGGAAGCACCGGGGAGCTGTTTTTT
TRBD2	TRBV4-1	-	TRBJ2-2	CASRLAENTGELFF	TGCGCCAGCCGACTAGCGGAGAACACCGGGGAGCTGTTTTTT
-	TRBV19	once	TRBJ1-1	CASSTLTRGTEAFF	TGTGCCAGTAGTACGTTGACCCGGGGGACTGAAGCTTTCTTT
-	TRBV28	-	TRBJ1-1	CASSTGERNTEAFF	TGTGCCAGCAGTACAGGTGAGAGAAACACTGAAGCTTTCTTT
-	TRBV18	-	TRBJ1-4	CASSPAGSPEKLFF	TGTGCCAGCTCACCAGCGGGGTCGCCCGAAAAACTGTTTTTT
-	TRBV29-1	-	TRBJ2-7	CSVGGALSGEQYF	TGCAGCGTGGGAGGAGCTCTTTCAGGAGAGCAGTACTTC
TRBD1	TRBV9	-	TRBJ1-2	CASSARTGRSGYTF	TGTGCCAGCAGCGCAAGGACAGGGCGGAGTGGCTACACCTTC
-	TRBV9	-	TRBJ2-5	CASSAHDTGGVETQYF	TGTGCCAGCAGCGCCCATGATACGGGGGGCGTAGAGACCCAGTACTTC
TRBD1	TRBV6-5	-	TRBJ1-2	CASTTGTGNGGYTF	TGTGCCAGCACAACCGGGACAGGGAACGGAGGCTACACCTTC
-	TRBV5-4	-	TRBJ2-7	CASSSADGSYEQYF	TGTGCCAGCAGCTCAGCGGACGGATCCTACGAGCAGTACTTC
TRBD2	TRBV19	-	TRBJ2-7	CASSKVSGPAYEQYF	TGTGCCAGTAGTAAAGTTAGCGGGCCCGCCTACGAGCAGTACTTC
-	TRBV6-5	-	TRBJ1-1	CASSYSRVSTEAFF	TGTGCCAGCAGTTACTCGAGGGTATCCACTGAAGCTTTCTTT
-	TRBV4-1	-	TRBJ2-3	CASSQDGGLRSTDTQYF	TGCGCCAGCAGCCAAGACGGGGGGCTAAGGAGCACAGATACGCAGTATTTT
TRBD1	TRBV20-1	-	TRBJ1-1	CSASRQGRSSTEAFF	TGCAGTGCTAGTCGACAGGGGAGGTCGAGCACTGAAGCTTTCTTT
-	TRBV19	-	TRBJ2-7	CASSIWKVGGASEQYF	TGTGCCAGTAGTATTTGGAAAGTCGGAGGGGCGAGCGAGCAGTACTTC
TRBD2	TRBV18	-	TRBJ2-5	CASSPTSGKETQYF	TGTGCCAGCTCACCAACTAGCGGTAAAGAGACCCAGTACTTC